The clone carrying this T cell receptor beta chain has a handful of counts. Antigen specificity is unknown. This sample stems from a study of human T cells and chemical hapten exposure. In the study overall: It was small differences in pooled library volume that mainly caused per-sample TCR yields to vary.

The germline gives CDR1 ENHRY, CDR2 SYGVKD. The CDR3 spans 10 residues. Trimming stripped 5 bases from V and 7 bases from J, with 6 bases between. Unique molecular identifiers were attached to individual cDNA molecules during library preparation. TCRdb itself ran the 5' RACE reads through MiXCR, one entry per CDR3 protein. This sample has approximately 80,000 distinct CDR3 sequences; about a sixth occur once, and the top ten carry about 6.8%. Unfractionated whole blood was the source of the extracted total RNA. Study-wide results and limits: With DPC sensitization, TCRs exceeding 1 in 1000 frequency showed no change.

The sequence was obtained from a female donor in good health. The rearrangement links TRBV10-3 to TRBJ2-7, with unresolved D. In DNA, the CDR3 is TGTGCCATCAGTCGCAAAGAGCAGTACTTC. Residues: CAISRKEQYF.